What follows are 31 T cell receptor beta chains derived from one specimen sequenced in a study of shared clonotypes between healthy human individuals. TCRdb's copy holds only in-frame clones and misses some; the assay was immunoSEQ multiplex PCR. The table includes under 850,000 clones, about 91% detected once. It was CD45RO-negative cells, positively selected for CCR7, that made up naive CD8 cells, with terminally differentiated effector memory CD45RA+ cells excluded. Sequencing was carried out using naive CD8+ T cells sorted from blood. The receptors were gathered from a man aged 30-40 years in good health.

The V call is TRBV2, the J call TRBJ1-5; D remains unclear. The CDR3 spans 16 residues. Between the trimmed V and J ends, which lost 3 bases and 2 bases, there was a span of 14 bases. CDR1 and CDR2 from the germline V gene are SNHLY and FYNNEI. In DNA, the CDR3 is TGTGCCAGCAGTGACCCAAGGTTGGGAGGCAATCAGCCCCAGCATTTT. It specifies CASSDPRLGGNQPQHF.

Note on this clone: The sample contains more than one DNA sequence encoding this CDR3. This rearrangement joins TRBV5-6 to TRBJ2-7, with unresolved D. The CDR3 length is 13 residues. The germline V gene has CDR1 SGHDT and CDR2 YYEEEE. V lost 0 bases and J lost 2, with 6 bases in between. This chain's CDR3 is CASSLAAAYEQYF. CDR3 DNA: TGTGCCAGCAGCTTGGCGGCCGCCTACGAGCAGTACTTC.

The V gene is TRBV9, the J gene TRBJ2-2; D remains ambiguous. Germline loops: CDR1 SGDLS, CDR2 YYNGEE. V lost 3 bases and J lost 4, with 4 bases in between. This CDR3 has 12 amino acids. The CDR3 loop reads CASSEVTGELFF. The CDR3 DNA sequence: TGTGCCAGCAGCGAGGTCACCGGGGAGCTGTTTTTT.

The V gene is TRBV11-2, the J gene TRBJ2-1, with D uncertain. The V and J ends lost 5 bases and 9 bases respectively, with 17 bases between them. CDR1 SGHAT and CDR2 FQNNGV come from the germline V gene. This CDR3 contains 14 residues. CDR3 residues: CASSPTAPSGEQFF. CDR3 DNA: TGTGCCAGCAGCCCGACGGCGCCGTCGGGTGAGCAGTTCTTC.

J is TRBJ2-1 and V is TRBV18; TRBD2 agrees at 8 bases. The length of the CDR3 is 16 residues. The germline V gene has CDR1 KGHSH and CDR2 LQKENI. V shed 3 bases, J shed 3 bases, and the junction held 7 bases outside the gene matches. CDR3 amino acids: CASSPRREDSYNEQFF. The CDR3 nucleotides read TGTGCCAGCTCACCCAGGCGGGAGGACAGCTACAATGAGCAGTTCTTC.

This chain uses TRBV27 with TRBJ1-5, with D unclear. V lost 6 bases to trimming and J lost 0 bases, with 15 bases between them. Germline assignment: CDR1 MNHEY and CDR2 SMNVEV (reference sequence). The CDR3 extends over 16 amino acids. The CDR3 nucleotides read TGTGCCAGCAGCGAAGCTAGGGTGGTTAGCAATCAGCCCCAGCATTTT. Its protein product is CASSEARVVSNQPQHF.

This sequence joins TRBV7-6 and TRBJ2-7, with D perhaps matching TRBD1 (5 bases). The CDR3 has 16 amino acids. V was cut by 5 bases and J by 1 base, with 18 bases left in between. CDR1 is SGHVS, CDR2 FNYEAQ, per germline. The CDR3 loop is CASSPGSAKGSYEQYF. Written as DNA, the CDR3 is TGTGCCAGCAGCCCAGGGTCCGCGAAGGGATCCTACGAGCAGTACTTC.

This clone was seen once. The rearrangement links TRBV28 to TRBJ1-3, with a weak D call TRBD1 (6 bases). Between the trimmed V and J ends, which lost 2 bases and 2 bases, there was a span of 10 bases. Germline lookup yields CDR1 MDHEN and CDR2 SYDVKM. The CDR3 spans 15 residues. The CDR3 reads CASSLTEGAGNTIYF. CDR3 sequence (DNA): TGTGCCAGCAGTTTAACGGAGGGGGCTGGAAACACCATATATTTT.

J is TRBJ1-5 and V is TRBV16, with D hard to call. The V gene lost 4 bases and the J gene lost 0 bases, with 16 bases spanning the gap. Germline loops: CDR1 KGHSY, CDR2 FQNENV. The CDR3 runs 17 residues. CDR3 in amino acids: CASSLRDKGYSNQPQHF. The CDR3 bases are TGTGCCAGCAGCCTCCGGGATAAGGGATATAGCAATCAGCCCCAGCATTTT.

The genes are TRBV7-8 and TRBJ2-1, with D maybe TRBD2 (5 bases). CDR1 is SGHVS, CDR2 FQNEAQ, per germline. This CDR3 has 15 residues. The V and J ends lost 5 bases and 2 bases respectively, with 13 bases between them. In DNA form, the CDR3 reads TGTGCCAGCAGCCCCGGACCTAGCCCCTACAATGAGCAGTTCTTC. As protein: CASSPGPSPYNEQFF. Complete variable domain (other parts from reference TRBV7-8 and TRBJ2-1): GAGVSQSPRYKVAKRGQDVALRCDPISGHVSLFWYQQALGQGPEFLTYFQNEAQLDKSGLPSDRFFAERPEGSVSTLKIQRTQQEDSAVYLCASSPGPSPYNEQFFGPGTRLTVL.

This clone was picked up a small number of times. One base away lies a much larger clone, so this may be a sequencing read error. Additional DNA sequences in this sample encode the identical CDR3. This rearrangement joins TRBV28 to TRBJ1-2; D unclear. Germline loops: CDR1 MDHEN, CDR2 SYDVKM. The CDR3 has 11 amino acids. V shed 4 bases and J shed 3 bases, with 3 bases lying between them. The CDR3 bases are TGTGCCAGCAGTTCAGACTATGGCTACACCTTC. Protein sequence: CASSSDYGYTF.

The rearrangement uses TRBV6-1 and TRBJ2-1, with D maybe TRBD2 (6 bases). The CDR3 totals 13 residues. CDR1 MNHNS and CDR2 SASEGT come from the germline V gene. The germline V and J ends were trimmed by 0 bases and 15 bases, with 15 bases remaining between them. The CDR3 reads CASSEAHRTEGFF. The DNA for the CDR3 is TGTGCCAGCAGTGAAGCGCACCGCACGGAGGGGTTCTTC.

This clone appeared a single time. The genes are TRBV29-1 and TRBJ1-1; D not resolved. V shed 0 bases and J shed 12 bases, with 17 bases lying between them. The CDR3 loop spans 13 amino acids. Germline loops: CDR1 SQVTM, CDR2 ANQGSEA. The CDR3 nucleotides are TGCAGCGTTGAAGATAGAGGGAAAGTCGGAACTTTCTTT. Residues: CSVEDRGKVGTFF.

As DNA, the CDR3 is TGTGCCAGCAGTTGGGCGGGAGGGTATTCCTACGAGCAGTACTTC. The encoded protein is CASSWAGGYSYEQYF. The chain uses TRBV6-5 and TRBJ2-7; 9 bases agree with TRBD2. The germline CDR1 and CDR2 sequences are MNHEY and SVGAGI. This CDR3 has 15 residues. The ends lost 4 bases at V and 1 base at J; junction bases unmatched: 5.

The J gene is TRBJ2-7, the V gene TRBV19; D could derive from TRBD1 or TRBD2 (5 bases each). The V end lost 5 bases, the J end lost 4 bases, and 18 bases lay between the germline ends. CDR3 size: 15 residues. The germline CDR1 and CDR2 sequences are LNHDA and SQIVND (reference sequence). CDR3 bases: TGTGCCAGTAGTCCCGGCCAGGGAGTAGTTTACGAGCAGTACTTC. This encodes CASSPGQGVVYEQYF.

Concerning this clone itself: Other DNA sequences within the sample encode an identical CDR3. The chain has TRBV28 and TRBJ1-5, with 8 nucleotides matching TRBD1. J was trimmed by 5 bases and V by 6 bases; bases with no gene match: 6. Per the germline V gene, CDR1 is MDHEN and CDR2 is SYDVKM. The CDR3 has 14 residues. The CDR3: CASSAGGADQPQHF. DNA of the CDR3: TGTGCCAGCAGCGCAGGGGGCGCGGATCAGCCCCAGCATTTT.

This sequence joins TRBV14 and TRBJ2-5; D not certain. The V end lost 0 bases, the J end lost 3 bases, and 8 bases lay between the germline ends. This CDR3 has 14 amino acids. Germline V gene lookup returns CDR1 SGHDN and CDR2 FVKESK. The CDR3 sequence: CASSQDMSKETQYF. In DNA form, the CDR3 reads TGTGCCAGCAGCCAAGATATGAGTAAAGAGACCCAGTACTTC.

This chain links TRBV10-2 with TRBJ2-1, with 9 bases lining up with TRBD1. The CDR3 has 14 residues. The V gene's germline CDR1 is WSHSY and CDR2 SAAADI. Germline trimming cut 5 bases from V and 10 bases from J; bases unmatched to any gene: 9. This CDR3 is CASSSSDRGREQFF. DNA of the CDR3: TGCGCCAGCAGTTCCTCGGACAGGGGCAGGGAGCAGTTCTTC.

This clone was picked up one time. This sample includes further DNA sequences coding for the same CDR3. The V call is TRBV28, the J call TRBJ2-2; a possible D gene is TRBD1 (5 bases). Trimming cost V 3 bases and J 2 bases, with 7 bases left between them. The CDR3 has 14 residues. Germline lookup yields CDR1 MDHEN and CDR2 SYDVKM. The CDR3 region is CASSFDRNTGELFF. As DNA, the CDR3 is TGTGCCAGCAGTTTTGACAGAAACACCGGGGAGCTGTTTTTT.

The genes are TRBV28 and TRBJ2-3; D is possibly TRBD2 (5 bases). CDR1 and CDR2 (germline): MDHEN, SYDVKM. The CDR3 has 16 amino acids. The V and J ends lost 3 bases and 2 bases respectively, with 15 bases between them. This CDR3 is CASSFVTGSFTDTQYF. CDR3 in DNA: TGTGCCAGCAGTTTTGTGACGGGGAGTTTCACAGATACGCAGTATTTT.

The chain is built from TRBV7-9 and TRBJ2-1; a weak D match, TRBD1 (6 bases). The V gene's germline CDR1 is SEHNR and CDR2 FQNEAQ (reference sequence). V lost 5 bases and J lost 8, with 19 bases in between. The CDR3 has 15 amino acids. This CDR3 is CASSAADRPQHEQFF. The CDR3 coding sequence is TGTGCCAGCAGCGCAGCCGACAGGCCCCAACATGAGCAGTTCTTC.

The chain combines TRBV7-9 with TRBJ1-2, with 8 bases fitting TRBD1. The length of the CDR3 is 13 residues. Looked up from germline, CDR1 is SEHNR and CDR2 is FQNEAQ (reference sequence). V lost 4 bases, J lost 2 bases, and 0 bases stayed unmatched. The CDR3 DNA reads as TGTGCCAGCAGCTGGACAGGGAACTATGGCTACACCTTC. As protein: CASSWTGNYGYTF.

This rearrangement joins TRBV29-1 to TRBJ1-1; 7 nucleotides line up with TRBD1. CDR1 and CDR2 from the germline V gene are SQVTM and ANQGSEA. CDR3 length: 13 residues. The V and J ends lost 3 bases and 6 bases, in that order; junction bases with no gene match: 7. CDR3 sequence: CSVDVRQGPEAFF. In nucleotides, the CDR3 is TGCAGCGTTGATGTCCGACAGGGTCCTGAAGCTTTCTTT.

The CDR3 here is CASGRANTGELFF. In DNA form, the CDR3 reads TGTGCCAGCGGTAGAGCGAACACCGGGGAGCTGTTTTTT. The rearrangement joins TRBV2 to TRBJ2-2; D not resolved. Trimming left V 8 bases short and J 0 bases short, with 7 bases between. The CDR3 loop spans 13 amino acids. Germline assignment: CDR1 SNHLY and CDR2 FYNNEI.

The chain has TRBV5-8 and TRBJ2-7, with D perhaps matching TRBD2 (5 bases). Germline V CDR1 and CDR2: SGHTS, YDEGEE. Trimming removed 4 bases from V and 4 bases from J, with 15 bases in between. The CDR3 loop spans 14 amino acids. CDR3 bases: TGTGCCAGCAGCCCCAGCGGCGGACGGTACGAGCAGTACTTC. Protein product: CASSPSGGRYEQYF.

As to this clone: The junction departs from germline at one end; a sequencing error may be responsible. The genes are TRBV5-1 and TRBJ2-7; maybe TRBD2 (5 bases). This CDR3 has 14 amino acids. From germline, CDR1 is SGHRS and CDR2 YFSETQ. CDR3 sequence: CASSLSVLSGEQYF. CDR3 in DNA: TGCGCCAGTAGCTTGTCTGTCCTCTCGGGGGAGCAGTACTTC.

The count of this clone is one. This chain links TRBV27 with TRBJ1-3; TRBD1 is a possible D gene (6 bases). This CDR3 spans 16 amino acids. V lost 5 bases and J 0 bases, leaving 14 bases between the germline ends. Germline lookup yields CDR1 MNHEY and CDR2 SMNVEV (reference sequence). CDR3 residues: CASSLTWTDSGNTIYF. CDR3 DNA sequence: TGTGCCAGCAGTCTAACATGGACAGACTCTGGAAACACCATATATTTT.

The chain links TRBV4-1 to TRBJ2-1, with a tentative D call TRBD1 (5 bases). The CDR3 sequence is 15 residues long. Per the germline V gene, CDR1 is MGHRA and CDR2 is YSYEKL. V lost 1 base and J 6 bases, leaving 13 bases between the germline ends. The CDR3 coding sequence is TGCGCCAGCAGCCAAGGCCCAGGGTACGCCAATGAGCAGTTCTTC. Translation gives CASSQGPGYANEQFF.

Details on this clone: Given a much more abundant clone one base away, this may be a read error. The chain joins TRBV6-5 to TRBJ2-1; 13 positions agree with TRBD2. With 5 bases clipped from V and 8 bases from J, the junction kept 3 bases outside the gene matches. Germline V gene data show CDR1 as MNHEY and CDR2 as SVGAGI. The CDR3 is 14 residues long. The CDR3 is CASSRTSGSDEQFF. CDR3 DNA sequence: TGTGCCAGCAGTCGGACTAGCGGGAGCGATGAGCAGTTCTTC.

This rearrangement joins TRBV2 to TRBJ2-7; D is perhaps TRBD1 (8 bases). Germline CDR1 reads SNHLY; CDR2 reads FYNNEI. V was pared by 10 bases and J by 0 bases, with 13 bases between. The CDR3 is made up of 13 amino acids. As DNA, the CDR3 is TGTGCCAAAGCGGGACAGGCCTCCTACGAGCAGTACTTC. Its protein is CAKAGQASYEQYF. Based on the CDR3 plus reference TRBV2 and TRBJ2-7, the full variable domain is EPEVTQTPSHQVTQMGQEVILRCVPISNHLYFYWYRQILGQKVEFLVSFYNNEISEKSEIFDDQFSVERPDGSNFTLKIRSTKLEDSAMYFCAKAGQASYEQYFGPGTRLTVT.

The chain carries TRBV2 and TRBJ2-1; the D is unclear. The V gene lost 0 bases and the J gene lost 11 bases, with 11 bases spanning the gap. The CDR3 is made up of 13 amino acids. Germline-derived CDR1 and CDR2 are SNHLY and FYNNEI. CDR3 nucleotides: TGTGCCAGCAGTGAAGCGCCTCAGCGTCAGCAGTTCTTC. This codes for CASSEAPQRQQFF.